The present T cell receptor beta chain was sequenced within a study of identical twins. There are a few counts of this clonotype. What it binds is unknown. TCRdb re-derived calls from the 5' RACE reads in MiXCR, one entry per CDR3 protein. The sample has 200,000 to 250,000 distinct CDR3 sequences, around 6.9% seen once. General study results and limits: Possibly, invariant MAIT and iNKT cells partly confounded zero-insertion analyses.

This same sample was also taken into another study, of yellow fever vaccine responses in identical twins.

What was sequenced was memory (CD45RO+) T cells sorted from blood. The TCR sequence derives from a woman aged 18-29 years in good health.

This CDR3 reads CASSQRTGVGDTQYF. DNA of the CDR3: TGCGCCAGCAGCCAAAGGACTGGGGTGGGAGATACGCAGTATTTT. The chain employs TRBV4-3 and TRBJ2-3; D possibly corresponds to TRBD2 (5 bases). V was pared by 2 bases and J by 5 bases, with 14 bases between. The length of the CDR3 is 15 residues. The germline V gene has CDR1 LGHNA and CDR2 YSLEER.